This T cell receptor (beta chain) was captured in a study of blood T cell repertoires in COVID-19 (dated by TCRdb to 2020 to 2021). Concerning the study at large: Collaborator samples came from the United States, Italy and Spain and covered acute and convalescent phases of COVID-19. The samples were drawn from two sources: the first 160 participants of the ongoing ImmuneRACE study, and 950 to 1,500 subjects contributed by 6 global collaborators. HLA class I and class II types, where available, came from metadata supplied by the sample provider rather than from assay-based typing. Sample metadata almost always included a de-identified subject ID, COVID-19 status, age in years and sex. The prospective study material was composed of cDNA or gDNA derived from T cells, B-cell-depleted T cells, or PBMCs. Subjects who had been exposed to COVID-19, were actively infected with it, or had recovered from it provided the deeply sampled blood TCRbeta repertoires that made up the dataset. The repertoires were released in a freely available public database intended as a resource for research on the immune response to SARS-CoV-2. Results the study describes overall, beyond this receptor: The amount of clinical and demographic metadata varied by source and participant and was provided uncurated.

TCRbeta CDR3 regions were amplified from genomic DNA by means of the immunoSEQ Assay, a bias-controlled multiplex PCR. The source study handled its data this way. Nucleated cell counts per sample were estimated from amplification of reference gene primers within the assay. To quantify the absolute abundance of each unique TCRbeta CDR3 rearrangement, sequence reads were collapsed and filtered. Productive Simpson clonality was computed per sample as the square root of Simpson's diversity index over productive rearrangements. The clones in this table, taken by TCRdb from immuneACCESS, are in-frame only. Not every clone is retained; where verified, under half of the shortfall comes from an unresolved V gene, and the cause of the rest is unknown. Clonal size and the V and J genes are those of that table, whereas D and trimming came from the DNA. This sample gives roughly 200,000 clones in total; roughly three quarters of them show up just once. Nearly 6% of the sample is taken by the ten largest.

Per the germline V gene, SGHRS is the CDR1 and YFSETQ is the CDR2. Trimming accounts for 4 bases at V and 4 bases at J, while the number of junction bases matched to no gene is 13. Spanning cysteine to phenylalanine, the CDR3 consists of 17 amino acids. Kept here is only the CDR3 DNA, which spans 51 bases and is read in frame from base 1. In regard to this clone: It lacks a known antigen. The input lacks base qualities; no much larger clone sits a single base away.

One collaborating source in Seattle enrolled patients during active infection and followed them longitudinally through the course of disease. Whole blood was collected in K2EDTA tubes by collaborating institutions according to the institutions' own protocols. For TCRbeta analysis, collaborator samples were shipped as frozen whole blood, as isolated PBMCs, or as DNA extracted from either sample type. Sequences were obtained from peripheral blood. This clonotype originated in a middle-aged woman with COVID-19, enrolled during active disease. Recombination joined TRBV5-1 with TRBJ2-1, with TRBD1 matching 8 junction bases. CDR3 loop: CASSPGDRHRLYNEQFF. At the DNA level, the sequence is TGCGCCAGCAGCCCGGGGGACAGGCATAGATTATACAATGAGCAGTTCTTC.